One sample yielded the 9 T cell receptor beta chains listed below, sequenced in a study of T-cell memory formation after mild COVID-19. Each CDR3 protein is one row after TCRdb ran MiXCR on the 5' RACE reads. Seen here are 150,000 to 200,000 distinct CDR3 sequences, 10% to 15% observed once, and the top ten hold 2.5% to 4%. The sample was PBMCs or a T cell subset sorted from them (not recorded which). Source of these receptors: a man aged 18-30 years who had mild COVID-19 (a few samples of this study predate the infection). Cell type and time point are not known.

The sample holds a few counts of this clonotype. V is TRBV7-2 and J is TRBJ2-2, with D perhaps being TRBD1 or TRBD2 (6 bases each). Germline CDR1 reads SGHTA; CDR2 reads FQGNSA. The CDR3 consists of 16 residues. Trimming shortened V by 5 bases and J by 0 bases, and 13 bases separated the two germline ends. The DNA for the CDR3 is TGTGCCAGCAGCCCCCGGGGGCCTACGAACACCGGGGAGCTGTTTTTT. Encoded protein: CASSPRGPTNTGELFF.

The chain links TRBV28 to TRBJ2-7; 9 bases line up with TRBD2. CDR1 is MDHEN, CDR2 SYDVKM, per germline. The CDR3 has 16 residues. J lost 1 base, V lost 4 bases, and 8 bases had no gene match. CDR3 bases: TGTGCCAGCAGTTCTCCGCAGCGGGGGGCGTCCTACGAGCAGTACGTC. It yields the protein CASSSPQRGASYEQYV.

Concerning this clonotype itself: Since a much larger clone is just one base distant, this may be a read error. This chain links TRBV7-2 with TRBJ2-1; TRBD2 agrees at 8 bases. Germline lookup yields CDR1 SGHTA and CDR2 FQGNSA. The CDR3 contains 15 residues. The ends lost 4 bases at V and 3 bases at J; junction bases unmatched: 5. The CDR3 DNA sequence: TGTGCCAGCAGCTCGGGGGGGCTCTACTACAATGAGCAGTTCTTC. It encodes CASSSGGLYYNEQFF.

In its sample, this clonotype was seen many times. The chain has TRBV7-6 and TRBJ2-2, with D unclear. This CDR3 has 14 residues. Germline V gene lookup returns CDR1 SGHVS and CDR2 FNYEAQ. V lost 5 bases and J lost 6, with 13 bases in between. In DNA, the CDR3 is TGTGCCAGCAGCCTAGAAGCGAATCCCGGGGAGCTGTTTTTT. It codes for CASSLEANPGELFF.

The chain uses TRBV10-3 and TRBJ1-1, with TRBD1 matching over 7 bases. The junction had 5 bases not matched to a gene; V was cut back by 3 bases and J by 1 base. This CDR3 has 15 residues. The germline gives CDR1 ENHRY, CDR2 SYGVKD. CDR3 sequence (DNA): TGTGCCATCAGTGAATCGGGACAGCCGAACACTGAAGCTTTCTTT. Its protein is CAISESGQPNTEAFF.

The chain couples TRBV25-1 to TRBJ1-2; D is ambiguous. CDR3 length: 13 amino acids. Germline V gene sequence: CDR1 MGHDK, CDR2 SYGVNS. Trimming removed 1 base at V and 4 bases at J, with 7 bases between. The CDR3 loop is CASSESGPYGYTF. CDR3 in DNA: TGTGCCAGCAGTGAATCCGGGCCCTATGGCTACACCTTC.

This clonotype was counted a few times. The chain is built from TRBV5-5 and TRBJ1-1, with 8 bases lining up with TRBD1. The CDR3 loop spans 12 amino acids. Looked up from germline, CDR1 is SGHKS and CDR2 is YYEKEE (reference sequence). The V and J ends lost 1 base and 10 bases, in that order; junction bases with no gene match: 3. CDR3 amino acids: CASSLQGAAAFF. The CDR3 nucleotides are TGTGCCAGCAGCTTGCAGGGGGCTGCAGCTTTCTTT.

The chain links TRBV11-2 to TRBJ2-4; tentatively, D is TRBD2 (7 bases). From germline, CDR1 is SGHAT and CDR2 FQNNGV. This CDR3 contains 13 residues. Trimming shortened V by 4 bases and J by 8 bases, and 12 bases separated the two germline ends. CDR3 residues: CASSWTGGDIQYF. DNA for the CDR3: TGTGCCAGCAGCTGGACGGGGGGCGACATTCAGTACTTC. Based on the CDR3 plus reference TRBV11-2 and TRBJ2-4, the full variable domain is EAGVAQSPRYKIIEKRQSVAFWCNPISGHATLYWYQQILGQGPKLLIQFQNNGVVDDSQLPKDRFSAERLKGVDSTLKIQPAKLEDSAVYLCASSWTGGDIQYFGAGTRLSVL.

This clonotype was seen a handful of times. This chain links TRBV4-2 with TRBJ1-4, with a possible D match to TRBD1 (5 bases). Germline CDR1 LGHNA, CDR2 YNFKEQ. The CDR3 contains 16 residues. V was trimmed by 5 bases and J by 0 bases, leaving 13 bases between them. The CDR3 reads CASSDGQLATNEKLFF. DNA for the CDR3: TGTGCCAGCAGCGATGGACAACTTGCAACTAATGAAAAACTGTTTTTT.